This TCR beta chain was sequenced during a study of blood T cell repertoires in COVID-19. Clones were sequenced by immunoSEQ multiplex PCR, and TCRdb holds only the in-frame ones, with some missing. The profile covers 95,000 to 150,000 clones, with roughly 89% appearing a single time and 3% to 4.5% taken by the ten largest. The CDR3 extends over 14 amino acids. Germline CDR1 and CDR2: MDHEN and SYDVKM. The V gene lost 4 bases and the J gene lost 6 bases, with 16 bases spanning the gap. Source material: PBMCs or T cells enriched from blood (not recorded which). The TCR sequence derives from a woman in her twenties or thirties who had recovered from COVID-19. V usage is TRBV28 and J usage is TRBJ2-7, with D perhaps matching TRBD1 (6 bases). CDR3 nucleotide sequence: TGTGCCAGCAGTTCCTACAGGGACCCCTCCGAGCAGTACTTC. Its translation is CASSSYRDPSEQYF.